Following are 9 T cell receptor beta chains from one sample sequenced in a study of identical twins. Using its own MiXCR run on the 5' RACE reads, TCRdb lists one record per CDR3 protein. This sample has a few hundred thousand distinct CDR3 sequences, with more than 9% found just once. This sample also belongs to another study, concerning yellow fever vaccine responses in identical twins.

The sequenced sample was PBMCs. The receptors come from a woman aged 18 to 35 in good health.

This clonotype was recorded many times. V usage is TRBV3-1 and J usage is TRBJ2-2; D unresolved. Germline CDR1 LGHDT, CDR2 YNNKEL (reference sequence). The CDR3 consists of 16 residues. Trimming took 0 bases from V and 5 from J, leaving 13 bases between them. The CDR3 DNA reads as TGTGCCAGCAGCCAAGACGGATTGACCGGTACCGGGGAGCTGTTTTTT. Protein sequence: CASSQDGLTGTGELFF. Drawing the rest from reference TRBV3-1 and TRBJ2-2, the complete variable domain is DTAVSQTPKYLVTQMGNDKSIKCEQNLGHDTMYWYKQDSKKFLKIMFSYNNKELIINETVPNRFSPKSPDKAHLNLHINSLELGDSAVYFCASSQDGLTGTGELFFGEGSRLTVL.

This clonotype turned up a few times. The rearrangement links TRBV9 to TRBJ2-5; tentatively, D is TRBD2 (6 bases). V was cut by 4 bases and J by 5 bases, with 12 bases left in between. This CDR3 contains 13 residues. Germline V gene lookup returns CDR1 SGDLS and CDR2 YYNGEE. The CDR3 sequence is CASSRDLGETQYF. CDR3 DNA sequence: TGTGCCAGCAGCCGGGACTTAGGGGAGACCCAGTACTTC.

V and J are TRBV5-1 and TRBJ2-1; weak D call: TRBD2 (6 bases). CDR1 is SGHRS and CDR2 is YFSETQ in the germline V gene. The CDR3 sequence is 13 residues long. V lost 9 bases to trimming and J lost 9 bases, with 19 bases between them. The CDR3 DNA sequence: TGCGCCACCCGCCCGACTAGTATGGGTGAGCAGTTCTTC. Its protein is CATRPTSMGEQFF.

The table lists this clonotype with many counts. The chain has TRBV6-6 and TRBJ2-3, with 8 positions matching TRBD1. The CDR3 contains 13 residues. Germline CDR1 reads MNHNY; CDR2 reads SVGAGI (reference sequence). J gave up 1 base and V 10 bases, and 4 bases lay outside the gene matches. Here the CDR3 reads CATKTGGTDTQYF. The CDR3 DNA follows: TGTGCCACAAAGACAGGGGGCACAGATACGCAGTATTTT.

The chain is built from TRBV5-6 and TRBJ2-3; D perhaps matches TRBD2 (5 bases). This CDR3 has 12 amino acids. V lost 5 bases to trimming and J lost 7 bases, with 11 bases between them. Per germline, CDR1 SGHDT and CDR2 YYEEEE. DNA for the CDR3: TGTGCCAGCAGGGACTCCAGAAATACGCAGTATTTT. Residues: CASRDSRNTQYF.

The sample holds a few counts of this clonotype. The chain couples TRBV5-5 to TRBJ1-6; D is unresolved. Germline V gene data show CDR1 as SGHKS and CDR2 as YYEKEE (reference sequence). Trimming left V 4 bases short and J 7 bases short, with 9 bases between. CDR3 length: 13 residues. This CDR3 reads CASSLDWNSPLHF. In DNA form, the CDR3 reads TGTGCCAGCAGCCTCGATTGGAATTCACCCCTCCACTTT.

This clonotype was detected ten times or more. V gene TRBV5-1 combines with J gene TRBJ2-1; a possible D gene is TRBD2 (5 bases). Germline V gene sequence: CDR1 SGHRS, CDR2 YFSETQ. The CDR3 covers 16 residues. V was cut by 1 base and J by 4 bases, with 15 bases left in between. In DNA form, the CDR3 reads TGCGCCAGCAGCTTGAGACGAGGGATGGAATACAATGAGCAGTTCTTC. Its translation is CASSLRRGMEYNEQFF.

The chain joins TRBV30 to TRBJ2-7; D may be TRBD2 (5 bases). CDR1 is GTSNPN and CDR2 is SVGIG in the germline V gene (reference sequence). CDR3 length equals 11 residues. The V and J ends lost 5 bases and 7 bases respectively, with 12 bases between them. This CDR3 reads CAWVGSGEQYF. The CDR3 DNA is TGTGCCTGGGTGGGGTCGGGGGAGCAGTACTTC.

Only a few counts were recorded for this clonotype. The chain joins TRBV24-1 to TRBJ2-1, with D tentatively TRBD1 or TRBD2 (5 bases each). CDR3 length: 14 residues. V lost 2 bases, J lost 7 bases, and 11 bases lay in between. Germline-derived CDR1 and CDR2 are KGHDR and SFDVKD. The CDR3 bases are TGTGCCACCAGTGATTGGGGGAGCGGTAATGAGCAGTTCTTC. Its translation is CATSDWGSGNEQFF.